Below, 23 T cell receptor beta chains from the same sample are listed, as sequenced in a study of T cells in Graves' hyperthyroidism and ophthalmopathy. Template material for amplifying TCR beta CDR3 regions consisted of RNA transcripts. With the HTBI primer set, the TCR CDR3 went through a first round of RT-PCR. Via MiXCR, TCRdb re-called the multiplex PCR reads, giving one row per CDR3 protein. The profile shows approximately 150,000 distinct CDR3 sequences, less than 10% of them singletons. Sequencing was carried out using blood. These TCRs come from a woman aged 18-30 years with Graves' hyperthyroidism that later progressed to Graves' ophthalmopathy.

This clonotype was seen at least ten times. The chain has TRBV29-1 and TRBJ2-7, with 8 positions matching TRBD1. J gave up 3 bases and V 6 bases, and 10 bases lay outside the gene matches. This CDR3 region has 14 residues. From germline, CDR1 is SQVTM and CDR2 ANQGSEA. CDR3 loop: CSVQQTGAGYEQYF. As DNA, the CDR3 is TGCAGCGTCCAACAGACAGGGGCGGGCTACGAGCAGTACTTC.

The chain combines TRBV9 with TRBJ2-2; no reliable D call. Germline CDR1 SGDLS, CDR2 YYNGEE. This CDR3 has 17 residues. V was pared by 0 bases and J by 0 bases, with 12 bases between. The DNA of the CDR3 is TGTGCCAGCAGCGTAGCTCCGGACCGCCCGAACACCGGGGAGCTGTTTTTT. Residues: CASSVAPDRPNTGELFF. The whole variable domain, remainder taken from reference TRBV9 and TRBJ2-2, is DSGVTQTPKHLITATGQRVTLRCSPRSGDLSVYWYQQSLDQGLQFLIQYYNGEERAKGNILERFSAQQFPDLHSELNLSSLELGDSALYFCASSVAPDRPNTGELFFGEGSRLTVL.

The sample holds many counts of this clonotype. This chain joins TRBV12-3 or TRBV12-4 and TRBJ2-5; D may be TRBD1 (5 bases). The CDR3 length is 19 residues. The V end lost 4 bases, the J end lost 5 bases, and 29 bases lay between the germline ends. The CDR3 sequence is CASSSQTYSQTAVVETQYF. CDR3 in DNA: TGTGCCAGCAGTTCGCAAACCTACTCCCAGACAGCCGTGGTGGAGACCCAGTACTTC.

This clonotype was detected a few times. The chain has TRBV5-4 and TRBJ1-5, with D tentatively TRBD1 (5 bases). V gave up 0 bases and J gave up 9 bases, with 10 bases separating them. There are 13 residues in the CDR3. Germline loops: CDR1 SGHNT, CDR2 YYREEE (reference sequence). DNA for the CDR3: TGTGCCAGCAGCTTGGATCATCAGGGGCCCCAGCATTTT. It translates to CASSLDHQGPQHF.

CDR3 DNA: TGCAGTGCTAGAGTGGGCGGTATTAATCAGCCCCAGCATTTT. Translation gives CSARVGGINQPQHF. The chain joins TRBV20-1 to TRBJ1-5; unclear D gene. In germline, CDR1 is DFQATT, CDR2 SNEGSKA (reference sequence). CDR3 length: 14 amino acids. V was cut by 1 base and J by 4 bases, with 11 bases left in between.

This clonotype was recorded at least ten times. V is TRBV12-3 or TRBV12-4 and J is TRBJ1-5; TRBD1 matches at 7 bases. The trim removed 5 bases at V and 1 base at J, leaving 5 bases unmatched. The CDR3 is made up of 15 amino acids. The CDR3 sequence is CASSAGGTSNQPQHF. The CDR3 coding sequence is TGTGCCAGCAGTGCAGGGGGAACGAGCAATCAGCCCCAGCATTTT.

This clonotype came up a few times. The V gene is TRBV20-1, the J gene TRBJ1-5; D is uncertain. Trimming shortened V by 1 base and J by 2 bases, and 18 bases separated the two germline ends. CDR1 and CDR2 (germline): DFQATT, SNEGSKA (reference sequence). The CDR3 extends over 17 amino acids. CDR3: CSARGGRALDGNQPQHF. The DNA for the CDR3 is TGCAGTGCTAGAGGGGGAAGGGCGCTGGATGGCAATCAGCCCCAGCATTTT.

This clonotype was observed at least ten times. The chain employs TRBV6-1 and TRBJ1-3; the D gene is possibly TRBD1 (6 bases). The germline V gene encodes CDR1 MNHNS and CDR2 SASEGT. The V and J ends lost 5 bases and 2 bases respectively, with 19 bases between them. This CDR3 has 17 amino acids. CDR3 coding DNA: TGTGCCAGCAGTTACGCCCAAACAGGGCTTGCTGGAAACACCATATATTTT. It codes for CASSYAQTGLAGNTIYF.

This clonotype was picked up many times. The chain employs TRBV20-1 and TRBJ2-1; no clear D gene. The V and J ends lost 0 bases and 6 bases respectively, with 9 bases between them. The V gene's germline CDR1 is DFQATT and CDR2 SNEGSKA (reference sequence). CDR3 length equals 13 residues. This CDR3 is CSARDGWGNEQFF. DNA for the CDR3: TGCAGTGCTAGAGATGGGTGGGGCAATGAGCAGTTCTTC.

J is TRBJ2-5 and V is TRBV4-1; a weak D match, TRBD2 (6 bases). V lost 4 bases and J lost 1, with 10 bases in between. Germline lookup yields CDR1 MGHRA and CDR2 YSYEKL. The CDR3 loop spans 14 amino acids. CDR3 sequence: CASSPASAQETQYF. The CDR3 coding sequence is TGCGCCAGCAGCCCAGCTAGCGCCCAAGAGACCCAGTACTTC.

This clonotype has ten or more counts. The genes are TRBV7-9 and TRBJ1-1, with unresolved D. The CDR3 is 16 amino acids. Germline CDR1 and CDR2: SEHNR and FQNEAQ (reference sequence). Trimming took off 5 bases at V and 0 bases at J, with 16 bases between the two ends. CDR3 nucleotides: TGTGCCAGCAGCCCTAGTTCCCCATCACTGAACACTGAAGCTTTCTTT. Its protein product is CASSPSSPSLNTEAFF.

There are many counts of this clonotype. The V call is TRBV7-9, the J call TRBJ2-7; TRBD2 agrees at 11 bases. Germline CDR1 is SEHNR and CDR2 is FQNEAQ (reference sequence). J gave up 3 bases and V 7 bases, and 2 bases lay outside the gene matches. The CDR3 length is 13 residues. The CDR3 DNA reads TGTGCCAGCACCGGGACTAGCGGCTACGAGCAGTACTTC. Translation: CASTGTSGYEQYF.

This clonotype has a count of ten or more. The V call is TRBV30, the J call TRBJ1-5; D remains ambiguous. V gave up 3 bases and J gave up 2 bases, with 11 bases separating them. The germline V gene has CDR1 GTSNPN and CDR2 SVGIG (reference sequence). This CDR3 spans 14 amino acids. CDR3 amino acids: CAWRGLGGNQPQHF. In DNA, the CDR3 is TGTGCCTGGAGGGGGTTGGGCGGCAATCAGCCCCAGCATTTT.

The chain combines TRBV15 with TRBJ2-7, with D hard to call. The germline gives CDR1 LNHNV, CDR2 YYDKDF (reference sequence). CDR3 length: 15 amino acids. The V end lost 3 bases, the J end lost 2 bases, and 14 bases lay between the germline ends. The CDR3 DNA follows: TGTGCCACCAGCAGTGACCTAGGCGTAGCCTACGAGCAGTACTTC. It encodes CATSSDLGVAYEQYF. The complete variable domain, with remaining parts taken from reference TRBV15 and TRBJ2-7, reads DAMVIQNPRYQVTQFGKPVTLSCSQTLNHNVMYWYQQKSSQAPKLLFHYYDKDFNNEADTPDNFQSRRPNTSFCFLDIRSPGLGDTAMYLCATSSDLGVAYEQYFGPGTRLTVT.

This clonotype was detected a few times. This chain connects TRBV19 to TRBJ1-5; a possible D gene is TRBD1 (6 bases). The length of the CDR3 is 16 residues. Germline loops: CDR1 LNHDA, CDR2 SQIVND (reference sequence). Trimming stripped 2 bases from V and 3 bases from J, with 14 bases between. The CDR3 DNA sequence: TGTGCCAGTAGTATAAAGACAGGTTCGCTCAATCAGCCCCAGCATTTT. Translated, it gives CASSIKTGSLNQPQHF. Using reference TRBV19 and TRBJ1-5 for the parts outside the CDR3, the full variable domain is DGGITQSPKYLFRKEGQNVTLSCEQNLNHDAMYWYRQDPGQGLRLIYYSQIVNDFQKGDIAEGYSVSREKKESFPLTVTSAQKNPTAFYLCASSIKTGSLNQPQHFGDGTRLSIL.

For this clonotype: A much larger clone is a single base away; this may be a read error. The CDR3 does not close with the conserved phenylalanine or tryptophan, likely indicating a read error. V is TRBV11-2 and J is TRBJ1-5; D unclear. V was cut by 0 bases and J by 6 bases, with 12 bases left in between. Germline CDR1 is SGHAT and CDR2 is FQNNGV. There are 15 residues in the CDR3. In nucleotides, the CDR3 is TGTGCCAGCAGCTTAGACCTATCCGGTGGTCAGCCCCAGCATCTT. This translates into CASSLDLSGGQPQHL.

This clonotype was detected many times. The gene calls are TRBV20-1 and TRBJ2-5, with a weak D call TRBD2 (6 bases). The CDR3 runs 13 residues. V lost 3 bases to trimming and J lost 2 bases, with 10 bases between them. Looked up from germline, CDR1 is DFQATT and CDR2 is SNEGSKA (reference sequence). The CDR3 loop is CSASRGSQETQYF. CDR3 sequence (DNA): TGCAGTGCTAGTCGGGGGTCGCAAGAGACCCAGTACTTC.

This chain links TRBV20-1 with TRBJ2-3, with 14 bases matching TRBD2. The V gene end was trimmed by 5 bases and the J gene end by 3 bases; junction bases not matched to a gene: 1. The CDR3 length is 14 residues. The germline V gene has CDR1 DFQATT and CDR2 SNEGSKA (reference sequence). The CDR3 here is CSAGTSGSTDTQYF. CDR3 DNA sequence: TGCAGTGCTGGGACTAGCGGGAGTACAGATACGCAGTATTTT.

There are many counts of this clonotype. The V gene is TRBV25-1, the J gene TRBJ1-2; D is uncertain. CDR1 and CDR2 (germline): MGHDK, SYGVNS. The length of the CDR3 is 17 residues. V was clipped by 1 base and J by 4 bases, with 19 bases between them. The CDR3 protein is CASSESGGQGRSYGYTF. In nucleotides, the CDR3 is TGTGCCAGCAGTGAATCTGGCGGGCAAGGGAGGAGCTATGGCTACACCTTC.

The J gene is TRBJ2-2, the V gene TRBV3-1; no clear D gene. Per germline, CDR1 LGHDT and CDR2 YNNKEL (reference sequence). This CDR3 spans 14 amino acids. V was pared by 4 bases and J by 7 bases, with 13 bases between. CDR3 DNA sequence: TGTGCCAGCAGCCCTCCCACGTCGGACGGGGAGCTGTTTTTT. It codes for CASSPPTSDGELFF.

Many counts were recorded for this clonotype. The chain joins TRBV27 to TRBJ1-2; 9 bases are a match to TRBD1. V was pared by 6 bases and J by 1 base, with 0 bases of the junction left unmatched. Germline values: CDR1 MNHEY, CDR2 SMNVEV (reference sequence). The CDR3 contains 13 residues. CDR3 bases: TGTGCCAGCAGGACAGGGGGTAACTATGGCTACACCTTC. Encoded protein: CASRTGGNYGYTF.

This clonotype occurred many times. This chain joins TRBV20-1 and TRBJ2-1; TRBD2 matches at 8 bases. Germline V gene sequence: CDR1 DFQATT, CDR2 SNEGSKA (reference sequence). The CDR3 loop spans 15 amino acids. With V trimmed by 6 bases and J by 3 bases, 10 bases remained unmatched. The DNA for the CDR3 is TGCAGTGCCGGGATAGCGGGAACCGACTACAATGAGCAGTTCTTC. The encoded protein is CSAGIAGTDYNEQFF.

The chain uses TRBV10-3 and TRBJ1-5; D remains unclear. This CDR3 region has 14 residues. Germline CDR1 reads ENHRY; CDR2 reads SYGVKD. Trimming left V 2 bases short and J 5 bases short, with 10 bases between. CDR3: CAISEASDDQPQHF. The CDR3 nucleotides read TGTGCCATCAGTGAGGCCAGTGATGATCAGCCCCAGCATTTT.